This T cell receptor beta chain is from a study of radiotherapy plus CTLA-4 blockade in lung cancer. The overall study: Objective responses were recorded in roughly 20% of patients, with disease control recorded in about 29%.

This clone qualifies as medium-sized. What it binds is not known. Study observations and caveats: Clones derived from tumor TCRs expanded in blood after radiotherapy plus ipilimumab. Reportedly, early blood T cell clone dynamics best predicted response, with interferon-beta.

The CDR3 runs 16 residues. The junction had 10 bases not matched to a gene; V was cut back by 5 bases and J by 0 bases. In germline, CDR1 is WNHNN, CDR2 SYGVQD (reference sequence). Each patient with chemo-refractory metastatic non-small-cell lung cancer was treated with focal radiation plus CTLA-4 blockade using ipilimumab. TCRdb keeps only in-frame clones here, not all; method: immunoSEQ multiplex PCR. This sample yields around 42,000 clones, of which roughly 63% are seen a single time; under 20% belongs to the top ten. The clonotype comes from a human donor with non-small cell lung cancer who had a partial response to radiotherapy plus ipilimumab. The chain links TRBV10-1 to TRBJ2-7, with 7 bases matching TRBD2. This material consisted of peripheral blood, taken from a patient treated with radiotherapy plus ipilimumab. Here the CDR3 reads CASSLPGGNFSYEQYF. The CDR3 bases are TGCGCCAGCAGTCTGCCGGGGGGAAACTTCTCCTACGAGCAGTACTTC.